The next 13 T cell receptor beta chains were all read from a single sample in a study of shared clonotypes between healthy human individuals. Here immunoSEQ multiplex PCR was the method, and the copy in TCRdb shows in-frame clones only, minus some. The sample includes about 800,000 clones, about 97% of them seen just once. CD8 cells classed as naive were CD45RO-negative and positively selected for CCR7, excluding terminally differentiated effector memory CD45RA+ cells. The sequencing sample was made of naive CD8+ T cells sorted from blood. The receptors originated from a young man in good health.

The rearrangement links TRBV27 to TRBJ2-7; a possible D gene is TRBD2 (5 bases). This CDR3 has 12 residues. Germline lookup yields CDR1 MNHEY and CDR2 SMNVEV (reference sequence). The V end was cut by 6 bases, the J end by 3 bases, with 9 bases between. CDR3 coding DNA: TGTGCCAGCAGGGAACGGGGCTACGAGCAGTACTTC. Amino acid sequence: CASRERGYEQYF.

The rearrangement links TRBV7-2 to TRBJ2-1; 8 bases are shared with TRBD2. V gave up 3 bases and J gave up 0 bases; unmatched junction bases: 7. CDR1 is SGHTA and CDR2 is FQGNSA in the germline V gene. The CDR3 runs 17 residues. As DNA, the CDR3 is TGTGCCAGCAGCTTTGGCGGGAGGTGGGTCTCCTACAATGAGCAGTTCTTC. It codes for CASSFGGRWVSYNEQFF.

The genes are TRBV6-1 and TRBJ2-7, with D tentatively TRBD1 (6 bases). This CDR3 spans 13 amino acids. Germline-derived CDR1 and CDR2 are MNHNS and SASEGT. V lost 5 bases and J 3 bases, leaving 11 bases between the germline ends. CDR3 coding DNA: TGTGCCAGCAGTCAGACAGGATACTACGAGCAGTACTTC. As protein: CASSQTGYYEQYF.

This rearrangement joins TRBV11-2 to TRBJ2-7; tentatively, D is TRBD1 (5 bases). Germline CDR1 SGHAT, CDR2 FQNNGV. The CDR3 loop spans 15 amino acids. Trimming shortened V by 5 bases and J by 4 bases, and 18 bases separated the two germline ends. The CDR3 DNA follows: TGTGCCAGCAGCCCTGGGCAGGGATTGGGTTACGAGCAGTACTTC. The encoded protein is CASSPGQGLGYEQYF.

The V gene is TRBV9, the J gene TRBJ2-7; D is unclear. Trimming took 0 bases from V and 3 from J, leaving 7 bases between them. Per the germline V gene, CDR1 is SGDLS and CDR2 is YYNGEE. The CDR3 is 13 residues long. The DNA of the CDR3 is TGTGCCAGCAGCGTAGCCGAGGACTACGAGCAGTACTTC. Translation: CASSVAEDYEQYF.

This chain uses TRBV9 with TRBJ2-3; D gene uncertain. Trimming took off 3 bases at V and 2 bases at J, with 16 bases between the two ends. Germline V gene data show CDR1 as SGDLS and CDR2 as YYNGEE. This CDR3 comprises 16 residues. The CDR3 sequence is CASSEGSRRITDTQYF. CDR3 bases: TGTGCCAGCAGCGAGGGTAGCCGGCGGATCACAGATACGCAGTATTTT.

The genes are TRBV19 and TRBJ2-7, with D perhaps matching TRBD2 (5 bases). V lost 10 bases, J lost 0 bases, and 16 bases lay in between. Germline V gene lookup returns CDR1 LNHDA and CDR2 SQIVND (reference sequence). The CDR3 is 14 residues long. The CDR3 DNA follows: TGTGCCACCAGCGAGGGTAGAGTCTCCTACGAGCAGTACTTC. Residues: CATSEGRVSYEQYF.

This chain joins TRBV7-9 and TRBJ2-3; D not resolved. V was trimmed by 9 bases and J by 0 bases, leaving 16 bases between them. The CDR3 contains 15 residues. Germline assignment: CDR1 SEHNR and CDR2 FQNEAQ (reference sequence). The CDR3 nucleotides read TGTGCCAGTTTTGGGCGGCACACTAGCACAGATACGCAGTATTTT. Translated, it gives CASFGRHTSTDTQYF.

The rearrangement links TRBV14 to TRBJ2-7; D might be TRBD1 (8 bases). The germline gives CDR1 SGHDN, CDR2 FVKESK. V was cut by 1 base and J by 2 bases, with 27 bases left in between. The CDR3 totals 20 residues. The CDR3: CASSQGASGQALTSAYEQYF. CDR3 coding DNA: TGTGCCAGCAGCCAAGGGGCTTCGGGACAGGCCCTCACTAGCGCCTACGAGCAGTACTTC.

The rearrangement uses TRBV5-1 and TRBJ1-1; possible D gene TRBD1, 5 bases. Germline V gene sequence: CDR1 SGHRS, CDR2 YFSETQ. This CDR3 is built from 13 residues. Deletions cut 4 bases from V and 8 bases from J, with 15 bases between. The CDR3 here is CASSKGQDPEAFF. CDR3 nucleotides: TGCGCCAGCAGCAAAGGACAAGACCCCGAAGCTTTCTTT.

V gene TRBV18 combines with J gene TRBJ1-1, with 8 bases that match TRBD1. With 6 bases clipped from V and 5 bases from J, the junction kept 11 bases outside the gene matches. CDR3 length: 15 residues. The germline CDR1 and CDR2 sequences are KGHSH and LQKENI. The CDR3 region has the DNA TGTGCCAGCTCCCCTGAAACAGGGGGTCGGACTGAAGCTTTCTTT. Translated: CASSPETGGRTEAFF.

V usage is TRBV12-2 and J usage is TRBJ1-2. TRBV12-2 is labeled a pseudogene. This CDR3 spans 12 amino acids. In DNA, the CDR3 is TGTGCCCTCGGCGGCGGGGTGAGAGGCTACACCTTC. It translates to CALGGGVRGYTF.

CDR3 coding DNA: TGTGCCAGCAGCTTCCGCTGGGACAGGGCGCAGTATTTT. Amino acid sequence: CASSFRWDRAQYF. V gene TRBV7-8 combines with J gene TRBJ2-3; TRBD1 agrees at 9 bases. Germline V CDR1 and CDR2: SGHVS, FQNEAQ. The CDR3 sequence is 13 residues long. After removal of 3 bases from V and 10 bases from J, the junction contained 5 bases not matched to a gene.